These 27 T cell receptor beta chains were sequenced from one sample in a study of blood T cell repertoires in COVID-19. Repertoires were generated with immunoSEQ multiplex PCR, while TCRdb's copy carries only in-frame clones and drops some. The sample records a few hundred thousand clones, around 89% being singletons. The sequenced sample was peripheral blood. These receptors all come from a woman under 40 with COVID-19, enrolled during active disease.

This clone turned up a few times. The chain has TRBV10-2 and TRBJ1-5; perhaps TRBD1 as D (5 bases). The germline gives CDR1 WSHSY, CDR2 SAAADI. The ends were cut back, 6 bases at V and 11 bases at J, with 23 bases in the middle. This CDR3 spans 15 amino acids. The CDR3 sequence: CASSFGGGAGTAQHF. DNA for the CDR3: TGCGCCAGCAGCTTCGGGGGGGGAGCAGGAACGGCCCAGCATTTT.

The genes are TRBV12-5 and TRBJ2-2, with 7 bases aligning to TRBD2. Germline CDR1 is LGHNT and CDR2 is FRNRAP. The CDR3 spans 16 residues. Losses at the gene ends were 4 bases for V and 5 bases for J; bases not matched to a gene: 10. As DNA, the CDR3 is TGTGCTAGTGGTTCACCCGTGGCTAGCGGTACCGGGGAGCTGTTTTTT. Translation gives CASGSPVASGTGELFF.

The chain combines TRBV6-1 with TRBJ1-5; tentatively, D is TRBD1 (5 bases). This CDR3 comprises 16 residues. Germline V gives CDR1 MNHNS, CDR2 SASEGT. Between the trimmed V and J ends, which lost 2 bases and 4 bases, there was a span of 15 bases. DNA for the CDR3: TGTGCCAGCAGTGAAAGTCGGACACCTTGGAATCAGCCCCAGCATTTT. It yields the protein CASSESRTPWNQPQHF.

This clone was seen once. This chain joins TRBV19 and TRBJ1-1, with D unclear. This CDR3 comprises 16 residues. The V end lost 2 bases, the J end lost 1 base, and 14 bases lay between the germline ends. Germline V gene lookup returns CDR1 LNHDA and CDR2 SQIVND (reference sequence). The CDR3 protein is CASSIHEGGPNTEAFF. The CDR3 DNA reads TGTGCCAGTAGTATACACGAGGGCGGCCCGAACACTGAAGCTTTCTTT.

This chain links TRBV7-8 with TRBJ1-6; no reliable D call. V dropped 2 bases and J dropped 8 bases, with 4 bases sitting between them. The V gene's germline CDR1 is SGHVS and CDR2 FQNEAQ. The CDR3 consists of 12 residues. The CDR3 sequence: CASSLSDSPLHF. The CDR3 DNA follows: TGTGCCAGCAGCTTATCGGATTCACCCCTCCACTTT. The variable domain in full, with the rest retrieved from reference TRBV7-8 and TRBJ1-6, is GAGVSQSPRYKVAKRGQDVALRCDPISGHVSLFWYQQALGQGPEFLTYFQNEAQLDKSGLPSDRFFAERPEGSVSTLKIQRTQQEDSAVYLCASSLSDSPLHFGNGTRLTVT.

CDR3 residues: CASRDRDKLYGYTF. In nucleotides, the CDR3 is TGTGCCAGCAGAGACCGGGACAAATTATATGGCTACACCTTC. The chain combines TRBV6-5 with TRBJ1-2, with a tentative D call TRBD1 (6 bases). This CDR3 is built from 14 residues. Trimming left V 6 bases short and J 5 bases short, with 16 bases between. In germline, CDR1 is MNHEY, CDR2 SVGAGI.

The sample holds one count of this clone. The V gene is TRBV4-1, the J gene TRBJ2-5; 8 positions agree with TRBD2. Germline assignment: CDR1 MGHRA and CDR2 YSYEKL. V trimming: 1 base; J trimming: 4 bases; junction bases outside the gene matches: 8. This CDR3 is 16 amino acids long. CDR3 sequence (DNA): TGCGCCAGCAGCCAAGGGCGGGGGGCCCGGCTAGAGACCCAGTACTTC. This gives the protein CASSQGRGARLETQYF.

The chain carries TRBV5-1 and TRBJ1-1; 7 bases align to TRBD1. J gave up 4 bases and V 0 bases, and 3 bases lay outside the gene matches. There are 14 residues in the CDR3. Germline CDR1 and CDR2: SGHRS and YFSETQ. The CDR3: CASSLVQGSTEAFF. CDR3 DNA sequence: TGCGCCAGCAGCTTGGTACAGGGGAGCACTGAAGCTTTCTTT.

The J gene is TRBJ1-6, the V gene TRBV19; 9 bases map to TRBD1. The CDR3 covers 15 residues. The junction had 8 bases not matched to a gene; V was cut back by 6 bases and J by 8 bases. Germline loops: CDR1 LNHDA, CDR2 SQIVND (reference sequence). The CDR3 loop reads CASSPSGQGYSPLHF. The CDR3 DNA follows: TGTGCCAGTAGCCCCTCAGGACAGGGGTATTCACCCCTCCACTTT.

CDR3 protein: CASSYFAGSSTDTQYF. CDR3 DNA sequence: TGTGCCAGCAGTTACTTTGCAGGCTCTAGCACAGATACGCAGTATTTT. The chain recombines TRBV6-5 with TRBJ2-3; unclear D gene. CDR3 length equals 16 residues. Trimming took off 1 base at V and 0 bases at J, with 11 bases between the two ends. Germline lookup yields CDR1 MNHEY and CDR2 SVGAGI.

In its sample, this clone was seen once. The chain combines TRBV4-3 with TRBJ2-2; D perhaps matches TRBD1 (5 bases). Germline CDR1 LGHNA, CDR2 YSLEER. Trimming took 0 bases from V and 4 from J, leaving 12 bases between them. CDR3 length: 16 amino acids. CDR3 bases: TGCGCCAGCAGCCAAGAGAACGGCAGGGCCACCGGGGAGCTGTTTTTT. Its translation is CASSQENGRATGELFF.

This chain joins TRBV4-2 and TRBJ2-7, with D perhaps matching TRBD1 (6 bases). The germline V and J ends were trimmed by 2 bases and 2 bases, with 10 bases remaining between them. The CDR3 has 14 amino acids. Germline assignment: CDR1 LGHNA and CDR2 YNFKEQ. CDR3 amino acids: CASSQRTATYEQYV. DNA of the CDR3: TGTGCCAGCAGCCAAAGGACAGCCACCTACGAGCAGTACGTC.

This clone was seen once. The chain is built from TRBV3-1 (or the pseudogene TRBV3-2) and TRBJ2-5, with a tentative D call TRBD2 (7 bases). The V and J ends lost 0 bases and 5 bases respectively, with 16 bases between them. Per the germline V gene, CDR1 is LGHDT and CDR2 is YNNKEL (reference sequence). The CDR3 is 16 residues long. The CDR3 DNA follows: TGTGCCAGCAGCCAAGATTGGGAGGGGGAGGTGGAGACCCAGTACTTC. As protein: CASSQDWEGEVETQYF.

CDR3 in amino acids: CASSIARGGLLNEQFF. CDR3 nucleotides: TGCGCCAGCAGCATCGCCCGGGGGGGCCTGTTAAATGAGCAGTTCTTC. V and J are TRBV5-1 and TRBJ2-1, with 8 bases matching TRBD2. CDR1 is SGHRS, CDR2 YFSETQ, per germline. With V trimmed by 4 bases and J by 7 bases, 13 bases remained unmatched. The CDR3 spans 16 residues.

The chain combines TRBV7-9 with TRBJ1-6; D unresolved. The V and J ends lost 5 bases and 2 bases respectively, with 13 bases between them. The germline gives CDR1 SEHNR, CDR2 FQNEAQ (reference sequence). CDR3 size: 16 residues. The CDR3 sequence is CASSRHELPYNSPLHF. Here the CDR3 DNA reads TGTGCCAGCAGCCGACACGAGCTTCCCTATAATTCACCCCTCCACTTT.

This chain links TRBV19 with TRBJ2-7, with 8 bases that match TRBD1. Germline lookup yields CDR1 LNHDA and CDR2 SQIVND (reference sequence). The junction had 8 bases not matched to a gene; V was cut back by 6 bases and J by 1 base. This CDR3 is 15 amino acids long. The CDR3 loop is CASSPGTGASYEQYF. CDR3 sequence (DNA): TGTGCCAGTAGCCCCGGGACAGGCGCATCCTACGAGCAGTACTTC. The variable domain in full, with the rest retrieved from reference TRBV19 and TRBJ2-7, is DGGITQSPKYLFRKEGQNVTLSCEQNLNHDAMYWYRQDPGQGLRLIYYSQIVNDFQKGDIAEGYSVSREKKESFPLTVTSAQKNPTAFYLCASSPGTGASYEQYFGPGTRLTVT.

The chain uses TRBV19 and TRBJ2-7; TRBD1 might be the D (6 bases). V shed 1 base and J shed 8 bases, with 18 bases lying between them. Germline assignment: CDR1 LNHDA and CDR2 SQIVND (reference sequence). The CDR3 runs to 15 residues. This CDR3 reads CASSIGRDTLRKQYF. CDR3 sequence (DNA): TGTGCCAGTAGTATAGGTCGGGACACTCTGAGGAAGCAGTACTTC.

The rearrangement uses TRBV6-6 and TRBJ2-5, with D perhaps matching TRBD1 (5 bases). CDR3 length: 15 amino acids. The germline V and J ends were trimmed by 4 bases and 5 bases, with 17 bases remaining between them. In germline, CDR1 is MNHNY, CDR2 SVGAGI (reference sequence). The CDR3 DNA is TGTGCCAGCAGTTTACACGACAGCGCGCGGGAGACCCAGTACTTC. This sequence encodes CASSLHDSARETQYF.

The chain joins TRBV6-1 to TRBJ2-5; 15 positions match TRBD2. In germline, CDR1 is MNHNS, CDR2 SASEGT. The CDR3 extends over 20 amino acids. Losses at the gene ends were 0 bases for V and 10 bases for J; bases not matched to a gene: 18. CDR3 in DNA: TGTGCCAGCAGTGAAGCGGTACCCGGGACTAGCGGGGGGCTGACGGGTGGCCAGTACTTC. Its translation: CASSEAVPGTSGGLTGGQYF.

The chain is built from TRBV6-6 and TRBJ1-1; TRBD1 agrees at 7 bases. CDR1 MNHNY and CDR2 SVGAGI come from the germline V gene (reference sequence). V dropped 6 bases and J dropped 4; count of bases not matched to a gene: 5. The CDR3 length is 13 residues. CDR3: CASRDRAGTEAFF. As DNA, the CDR3 is TGTGCCAGCAGAGACAGGGCGGGCACTGAAGCTTTCTTT.

The chain joins TRBV29-1 to TRBJ1-3; 9 nucleotides align to TRBD1. The CDR3 spans 13 residues. Germline V gene data show CDR1 as SQVTM and CDR2 as ANQGSEA. After removal of 6 bases from V and 5 bases from J, the junction contained 5 bases not matched to a gene. CDR3: CSVLGTGRNTIYF. In DNA form, the CDR3 reads TGCAGCGTCCTCGGGACAGGGAGAAACACCATATATTTT.

This clone was counted between two and nine times. This sequence joins TRBV5-6 and TRBJ1-2, with D perhaps matching TRBD1 (6 bases). This CDR3 is built from 14 residues. Trimming took 2 bases from V and 2 from J, leaving 10 bases between them. Germline V gene sequence: CDR1 SGHDT, CDR2 YYEEEE. CDR3 in DNA: TGTGCCAGCAGCTTACTTGACAGGAACTATGGCTACACCTTC. Translation: CASSLLDRNYGYTF.

A single count supports this clone. The rearrangement uses TRBV18 and TRBJ1-1; D perhaps matches TRBD1 (5 bases). CDR1 and CDR2 from the germline V gene are KGHSH and LQKENI. V was clipped by 4 bases and J by 2 bases, with 11 bases between them. The CDR3 totals 14 residues. The CDR3 sequence: CASSLGQGNTEAFF. CDR3 sequence (DNA): TGTGCCAGCTCACTGGGCCAGGGAAACACTGAAGCTTTCTTT.

This clone turned up a few times. The chain links TRBV2 to TRBJ1-5; D gene uncertain. Germline lookup yields CDR1 SNHLY and CDR2 FYNNEI. The CDR3 loop spans 13 amino acids. Trimming shortened V by 4 bases and J by 5 bases, and 9 bases separated the two germline ends. CDR3 amino acids: CASSGNSDQPQHF. The CDR3 bases are TGTGCCAGCAGTGGTAACAGTGATCAGCCCCAGCATTTT.

This chain joins TRBV5-5 and TRBJ2-1; D remains ambiguous. The CDR3 sequence is 12 residues long. V was pared by 1 base and J by 6 bases, with 5 bases between. CDR1 is SGHKS, CDR2 YYEKEE, per germline (reference sequence). CDR3 sequence reads: CASSLSGNEQFF. The CDR3 nucleotides are TGTGCCAGCAGCTTGTCCGGCAATGAGCAGTTCTTC.

This clone appeared a few times. The CDR3 region has the DNA TGCGCCAGCAGCCCTGGACAGGCTTTAGACACTGAAGCTTTCTTT. Translated, it gives CASSPGQALDTEAFF. The chain is built from TRBV5-1 and TRBJ1-1; 7 bases align to TRBD1. Germline-derived CDR1 and CDR2 are SGHRS and YFSETQ. The CDR3 is made up of 15 amino acids. V trimming: 4 bases; J trimming: 3 bases; junction bases outside the gene matches: 9.

This sequence joins TRBV14 and TRBJ2-7; 7 positions match TRBD1. This CDR3 has 16 amino acids. Trimming took 1 base from V and 3 from J; bases not matched to a gene: 9. The germline V gene encodes CDR1 SGHDN and CDR2 FVKESK. The CDR3 DNA reads TGTGCCAGCAGCCAAGGGACAGGAATTTTACTCTACGAGCAGTACTTC. Amino acid sequence: CASSQGTGILLYEQYF.